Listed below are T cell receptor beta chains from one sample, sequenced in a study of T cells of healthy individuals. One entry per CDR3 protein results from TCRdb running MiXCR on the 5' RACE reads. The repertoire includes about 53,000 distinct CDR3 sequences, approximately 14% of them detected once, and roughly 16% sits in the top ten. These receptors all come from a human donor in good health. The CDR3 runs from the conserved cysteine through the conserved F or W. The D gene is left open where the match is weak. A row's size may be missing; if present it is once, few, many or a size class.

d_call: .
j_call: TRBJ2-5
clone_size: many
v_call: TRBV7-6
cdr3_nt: TGTGCCAGCAGCTGGAGGGGGGAGACCCAGTACTTC
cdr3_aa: CASSWRGETQYF

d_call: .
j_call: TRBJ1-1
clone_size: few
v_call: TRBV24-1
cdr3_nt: TGTGCCACCAGTGACCGGGGACGCCCCACTGAAGCTTTCTTT
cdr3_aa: CATSDRGRPTEAFF

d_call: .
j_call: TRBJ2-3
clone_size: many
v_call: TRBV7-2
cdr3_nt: TGTGCCAGCAGCCTCCCAGGGCCTGCGCAGTATTTT
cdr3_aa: CASSLPGPAQYF

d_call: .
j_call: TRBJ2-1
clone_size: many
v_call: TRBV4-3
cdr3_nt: TGCGCCAGCAGCCAAGTGGACAGATTGGACAATGAGCAGTTCTTC
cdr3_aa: CASSQVDRLDNEQFF

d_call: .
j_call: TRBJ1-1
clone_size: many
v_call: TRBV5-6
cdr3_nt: TGTGCCAGCAGCTTGGCTTTAGGAGGGGAGATCCCTGAAGCTTTCTTT
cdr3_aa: CASSLALGGEIPEAFF

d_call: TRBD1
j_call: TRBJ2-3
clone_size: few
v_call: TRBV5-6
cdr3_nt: TGTGCCAGCAGCTTCGGGACAGCTACCCCTAGCACAGATACGCAGTATTTT
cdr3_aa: CASSFGTATPSTDTQYF

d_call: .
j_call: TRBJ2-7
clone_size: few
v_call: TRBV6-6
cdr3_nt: TGTGCCAGCAGTCGTATATCAAACGGGGTTGAGCAGTACTTC
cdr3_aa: CASSRISNGVEQYF

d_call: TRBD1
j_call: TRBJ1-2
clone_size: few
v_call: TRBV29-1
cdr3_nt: TGCAGCGCAGGACAGGGTGGGGGCTACACCTTC
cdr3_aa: CSAGQGGGYTF

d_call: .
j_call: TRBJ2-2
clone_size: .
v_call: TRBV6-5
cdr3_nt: TGTGCCAGCAGCCCTCTTTCGGTGGCCGGGGAGCTGTTTTTT
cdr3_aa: CASSPLSVAGELFF

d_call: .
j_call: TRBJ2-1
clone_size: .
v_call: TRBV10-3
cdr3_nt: TGTGCCATCAGTGAGTCACAGTACAATGAGCGGTTCTTC
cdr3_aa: CAISESQYNERFF

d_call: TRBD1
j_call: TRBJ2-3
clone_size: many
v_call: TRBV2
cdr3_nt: TGTGCCAGCTCCGGCGGACAGGGGACAGATACGCAGTATTTT
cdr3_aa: CASSGGQGTDTQYF

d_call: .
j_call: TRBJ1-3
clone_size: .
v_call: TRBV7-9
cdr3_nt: TGTGCCAGCAGCTTCAAAAACGGGGCGCCTTTCACCATATATTTT
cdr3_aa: CASSFKNGAPFTIYF

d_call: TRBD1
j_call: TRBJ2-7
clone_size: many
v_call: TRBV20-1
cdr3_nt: TGCAGTGCTAGAGATCTACTACCGACAGGGAGTCCCTACGAGCAGTACTTC
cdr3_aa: CSARDLLPTGSPYEQYF

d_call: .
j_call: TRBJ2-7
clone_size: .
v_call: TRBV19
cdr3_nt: TGTGCCAGTAGTAAAGGAGGGGATGCTTCCTACGAGCAGTACTTC
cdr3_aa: CASSKGGDASYEQYF

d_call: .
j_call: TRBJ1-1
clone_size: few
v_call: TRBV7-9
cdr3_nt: TGTGCCAGCAGCCCAGCGGGGGGCGGGAACACTGAAGCTTTCTTT
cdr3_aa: CASSPAGGGNTEAFF

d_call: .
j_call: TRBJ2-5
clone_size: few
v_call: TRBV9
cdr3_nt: TGTGCCAGCAGCGTACTGGGGGCCATGGAGACCCAGTACTTC
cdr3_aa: CASSVLGAMETQYF

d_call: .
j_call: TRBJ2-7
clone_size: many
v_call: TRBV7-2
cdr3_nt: TGTGCCAGCAGCTTAGCGGGAGAGCCCTACGAGCAGTACTTC
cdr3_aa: CASSLAGEPYEQYF

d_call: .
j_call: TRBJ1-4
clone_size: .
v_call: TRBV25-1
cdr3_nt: TGTGCCAGCAGTGGGTATGACCTTACCTTGAATGAAAAACTGTTTTTT
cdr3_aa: CASSGYDLTLNEKLFF

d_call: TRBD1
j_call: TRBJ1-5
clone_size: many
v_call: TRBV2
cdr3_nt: TGTGCCAGCAGTAGGGACAGGGGGGGCAATCAGCCCCAGCATTTT
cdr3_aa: CASSRDRGGNQPQHF

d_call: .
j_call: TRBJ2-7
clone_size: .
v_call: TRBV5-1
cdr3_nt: TGCGCCAGCAGCCCCGATGGGATCACCTACGAGCAGTACTTC
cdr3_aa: CASSPDGITYEQYF

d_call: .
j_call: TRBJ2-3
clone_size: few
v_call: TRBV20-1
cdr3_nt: TGCAGTGCTAGTAATCGGACTAGCACAGATACGCAGTATTTT
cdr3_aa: CSASNRTSTDTQYF

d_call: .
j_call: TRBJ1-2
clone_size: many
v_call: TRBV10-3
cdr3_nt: TGTGCCATCAGTGAGGGTGGGGTTCGGCACTATGGCTACACCTTC
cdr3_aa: CAISEGGVRHYGYTF

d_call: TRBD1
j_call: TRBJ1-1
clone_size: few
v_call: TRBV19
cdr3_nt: TGTGCCAGTAGTGTCTCGAGACAGGGGTTTATTACTGAAGCTTTCTTT
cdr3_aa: CASSVSRQGFITEAFF

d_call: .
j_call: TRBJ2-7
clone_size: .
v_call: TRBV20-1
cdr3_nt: TGCAGTGCTAGTAAAGGGGATACCTACGAGCAGTACTTC
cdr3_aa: CSASKGDTYEQYF

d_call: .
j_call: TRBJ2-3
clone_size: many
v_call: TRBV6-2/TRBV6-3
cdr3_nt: TGTGCCAGCAGTTACGGGGGAACCGGGGGAGATACGCAGTATTTT
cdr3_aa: CASSYGGTGGDTQYF

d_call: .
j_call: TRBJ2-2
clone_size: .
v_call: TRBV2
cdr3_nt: TGTGCCAGCGGGGGGACGGAGAACACCGGGGAGCTGTTTTTT
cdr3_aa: CASGGTENTGELFF

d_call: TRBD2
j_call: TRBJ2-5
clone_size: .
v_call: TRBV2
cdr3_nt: TGTGCCAGCATACTAGCGGAGGGGGAAGAGACCCAGTACTTC
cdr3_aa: CASILAEGEETQYF

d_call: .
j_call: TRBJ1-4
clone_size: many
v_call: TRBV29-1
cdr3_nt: TGCAGCGTTGAAGGGACATCCGGGAGTGAAAAACTGTTTTTT
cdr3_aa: CSVEGTSGSEKLFF

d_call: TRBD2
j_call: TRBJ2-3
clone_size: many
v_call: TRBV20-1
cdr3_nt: TGCAGTGCTAGAGAAGCGGGGGTGGAAGATACGCAGTATTTT
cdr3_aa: CSAREAGVEDTQYF

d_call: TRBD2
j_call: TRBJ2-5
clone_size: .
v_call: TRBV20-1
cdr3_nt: TGCAGTGCTATGGCGGGAGGGGAGACCCGGTACTTC
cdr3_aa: CSAMAGGETRYF

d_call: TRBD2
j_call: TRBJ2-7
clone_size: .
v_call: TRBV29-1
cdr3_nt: TGCAGCGTCGGTAGCGGGACTACCACCTACGAGCAGTACTTC
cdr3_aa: CSVGSGTTTYEQYF

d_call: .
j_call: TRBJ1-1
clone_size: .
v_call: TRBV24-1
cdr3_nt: TGTGCCACCAGTGATTTGCGGGGTGAAGGGACTGAAGCTTTCTTT
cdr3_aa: CATSDLRGEGTEAFF

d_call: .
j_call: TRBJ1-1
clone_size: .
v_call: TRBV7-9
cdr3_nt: TGTGCCAGCAGCTCAAACACGAACACTGAAGCTTTCTTT
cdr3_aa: CASSSNTNTEAFF

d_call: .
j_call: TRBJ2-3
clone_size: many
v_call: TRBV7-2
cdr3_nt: TGTGCCAGCAGCTCGGTTCGGGGTGCAGATACGCAGTATTTT
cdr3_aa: CASSSVRGADTQYF